This T cell receptor beta chain emerged from a study of shared T cell receptors in the human thymus. Produced via immunoSEQ multiplex PCR; TCRdb's table is partial and in-frame only. In the table there are about 660,000 clones, more than 70% of which are singletons. The length of the CDR3 is 19 residues. V trimming: 4 bases; J trimming: 4 bases; junction bases outside the gene matches: 13. Germline lookup yields CDR1 MNHNS and CDR2 SASEGT. These data were also filed under a second study, of human thymus T cells. That source reports: Resections from corrective heart surgery provided thymus tissue. There appeared to be biased usage of V and J genes in thymic and blood repertoires.

The source of this sequence is a boy less than two years old with a congenital heart defect. V gene TRBV6-1 combines with J gene TRBJ2-2; TRBD2 aligns across 12 bases. The sequenced sample was thymocytes. CDR3 sequence: CASSATTSGSRASTGELFF. The CDR3 coding sequence is TGTGCCAGCAGTGCAACGACTAGCGGGAGTAGGGCGAGCACCGGGGAGCTGTTTTTT.